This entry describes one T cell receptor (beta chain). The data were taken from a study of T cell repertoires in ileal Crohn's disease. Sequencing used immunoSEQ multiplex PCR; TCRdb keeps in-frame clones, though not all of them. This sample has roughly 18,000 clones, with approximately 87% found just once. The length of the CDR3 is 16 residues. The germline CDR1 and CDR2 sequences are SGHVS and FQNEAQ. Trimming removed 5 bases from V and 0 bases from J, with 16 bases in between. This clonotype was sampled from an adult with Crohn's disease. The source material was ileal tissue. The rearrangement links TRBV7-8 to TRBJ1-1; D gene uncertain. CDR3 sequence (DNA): TGTGCCAGCAGCCTGGGCCACATCTTCCTGAACACTGAAGCTTTCTTT. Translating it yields CASSLGHIFLNTEAFF.